The entry below gives a single T cell receptor beta chain sequence along with its context. The data were taken from a study of blood T cell repertoires in COVID-19. Trimming cost V 8 bases and J 5 bases; bases outside gene matches: 7. The CDR3 is made up of 15 amino acids. Per the germline V gene, CDR1 is MNHNY and CDR2 is SVGAGI (reference sequence). The table came from immunoSEQ multiplex PCR; TCRdb's copy has only in-frame clones and leaves some out. The repertoire includes approximately 450,000 clones, 70% to 90% of them detected once, and approximately 2% sits in the top ten. V is TRBV6-6 and J is TRBJ2-2; 11 nucleotides match TRBD2. The clonotype comes from a young woman with acute COVID-19. The sample taken for sequencing was PBMCs or T cells enriched from blood (not recorded which). The CDR3 protein is CASGSSGRRTGELFF. CDR3 DNA: TGTGCCAGCGGCTCTAGCGGGAGGAGGACCGGGGAGCTGTTTTTT.